The source of this T cell receptor beta chain is a study of Graves' ophthalmopathy and Graves' hyperthyroidism. In germline, CDR1 is SQVTM, CDR2 ANQGSEA. This CDR3 region has 17 residues. Germline trimming cut 3 bases from V and 0 bases from J; bases unmatched to any gene: 6. Ages of hyperthyroidism patients ran from 18 to 65, and their diagnoses were new, under 2 months' duration. This clonotype was counted only a few times. Antigen unknown. Whole-study results and caveats: The model's prediction of ophthalmopathy progression had about 70% sensitivity and 72% to 75% specificity. For separating ophthalmopathy from stable hyperthyroidism, a 13-signature model gave 87.88% sensitivity and 75% to 83% specificity.

The authors amplified TCR beta CDR3 regions, and they did so from RNA transcripts for repertoire sequencing. An opening RT-PCR round employed HTBI primers and preceded a second-round multiplex PCR. TCRdb analysed the multiplex PCR reads with MiXCR anew, one entry per CDR3 protein. The sample shows about 590,000 distinct CDR3 sequences, under 40% of them seen only once. The chain recombines TRBV29-1 with TRBJ2-1; TRBD2 agrees at 12 bases. The sequenced sample was peripheral blood or thyroid tissue (not recorded which). This clonotype was sampled from an adult man with Graves' hyperthyroidism. The CDR3 loop reads CSVDRTSGTFSYNEQFF. In DNA, the CDR3 is TGCAGCGTTGACCGGACTAGCGGGACCTTCTCCTACAATGAGCAGTTCTTC.